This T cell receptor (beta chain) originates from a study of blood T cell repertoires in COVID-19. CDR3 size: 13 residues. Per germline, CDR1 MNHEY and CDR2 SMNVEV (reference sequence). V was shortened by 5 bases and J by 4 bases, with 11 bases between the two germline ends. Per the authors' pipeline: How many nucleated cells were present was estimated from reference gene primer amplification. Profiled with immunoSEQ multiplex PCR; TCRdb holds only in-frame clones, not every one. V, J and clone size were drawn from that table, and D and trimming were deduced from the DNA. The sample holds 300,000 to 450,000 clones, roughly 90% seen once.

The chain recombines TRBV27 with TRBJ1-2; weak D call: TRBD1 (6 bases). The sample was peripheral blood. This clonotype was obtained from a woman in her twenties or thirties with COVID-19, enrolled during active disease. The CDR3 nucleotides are TGTGCCAGCAGTCATACACAGGGCTATGGCTACACCTTC. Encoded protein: CASSHTQGYGYTF.